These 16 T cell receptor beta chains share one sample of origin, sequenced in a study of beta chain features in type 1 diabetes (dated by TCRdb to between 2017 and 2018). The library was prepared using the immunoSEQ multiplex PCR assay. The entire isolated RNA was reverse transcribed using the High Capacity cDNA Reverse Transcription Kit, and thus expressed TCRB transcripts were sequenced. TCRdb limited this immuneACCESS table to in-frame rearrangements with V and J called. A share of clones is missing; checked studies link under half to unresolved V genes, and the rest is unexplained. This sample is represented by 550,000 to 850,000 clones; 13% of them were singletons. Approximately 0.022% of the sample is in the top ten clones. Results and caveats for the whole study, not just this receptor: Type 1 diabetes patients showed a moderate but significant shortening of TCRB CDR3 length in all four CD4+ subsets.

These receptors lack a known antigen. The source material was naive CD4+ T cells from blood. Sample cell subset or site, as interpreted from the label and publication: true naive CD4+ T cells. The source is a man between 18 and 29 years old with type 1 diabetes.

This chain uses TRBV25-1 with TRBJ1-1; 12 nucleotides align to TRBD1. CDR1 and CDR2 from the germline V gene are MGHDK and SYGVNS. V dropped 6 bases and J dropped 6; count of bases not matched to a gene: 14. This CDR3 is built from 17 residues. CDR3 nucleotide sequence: TGTGCCAGCAGCTCAACCGGGACAGGGGGCTTTGGGGCTGAAGCTTTCTTT. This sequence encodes CASSSTGTGGFGAEAFF.

The CDR3 coding sequence is TGTGCCAGCAGCTGGACAGAATCCTACGAGCAGTACTTC. The encoded protein is CASSWTESYEQYF. The chain recombines TRBV5-6 with TRBJ2-7; TRBD1 is a possible D gene (6 bases). The germline gives CDR1 SGHDT, CDR2 YYEEEE. Trimming pared 3 bases from V and 1 base from J, leaving 8 bases between. The CDR3 extends over 13 amino acids.

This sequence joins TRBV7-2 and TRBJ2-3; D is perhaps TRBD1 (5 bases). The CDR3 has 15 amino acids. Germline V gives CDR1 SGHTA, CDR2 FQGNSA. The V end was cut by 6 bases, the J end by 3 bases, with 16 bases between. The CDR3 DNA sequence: TGTGCCAGCAGTTCTAGGGGCGGACGTACAGATACGCAGTATTTT. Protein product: CASSSRGGRTDTQYF.

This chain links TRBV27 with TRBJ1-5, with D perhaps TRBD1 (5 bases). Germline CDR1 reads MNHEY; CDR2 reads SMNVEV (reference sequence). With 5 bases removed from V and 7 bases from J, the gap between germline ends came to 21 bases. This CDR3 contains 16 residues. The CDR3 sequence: CASSPQGTYSGQPQHF. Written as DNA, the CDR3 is TGTGCCAGCAGTCCACAAGGGACTTACTCGGGGCAGCCCCAGCATTTT.

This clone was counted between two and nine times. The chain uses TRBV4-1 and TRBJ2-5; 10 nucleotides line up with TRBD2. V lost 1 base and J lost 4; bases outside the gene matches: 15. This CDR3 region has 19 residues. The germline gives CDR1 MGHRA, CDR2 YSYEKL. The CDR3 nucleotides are TGCGCCAGCAGCCAAGGGGCTAGCGGGGGCGCCCGTCGGGCAGAGACCCAGTACTTC. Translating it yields CASSQGASGGARRAETQYF.

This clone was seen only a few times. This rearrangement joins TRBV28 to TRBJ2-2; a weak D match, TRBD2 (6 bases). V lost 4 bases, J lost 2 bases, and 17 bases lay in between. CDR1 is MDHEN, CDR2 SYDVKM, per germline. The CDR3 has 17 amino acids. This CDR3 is CASSSPSGTHNTGELFF. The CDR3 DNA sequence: TGTGCCAGCAGTTCCCCGTCGGGGACTCACAACACCGGGGAGCTGTTTTTT.

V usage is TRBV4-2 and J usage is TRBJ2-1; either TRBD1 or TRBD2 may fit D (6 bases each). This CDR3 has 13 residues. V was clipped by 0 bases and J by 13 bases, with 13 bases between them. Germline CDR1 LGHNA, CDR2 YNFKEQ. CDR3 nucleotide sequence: TGTGCCAGCAGCCAAGATCTCGAGGGGGGACAGTTCTTC. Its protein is CASSQDLEGGQFF.

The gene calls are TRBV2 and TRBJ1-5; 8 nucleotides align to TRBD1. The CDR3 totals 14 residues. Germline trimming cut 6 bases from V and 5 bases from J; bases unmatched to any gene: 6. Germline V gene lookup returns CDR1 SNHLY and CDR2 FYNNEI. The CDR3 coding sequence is TGTGCCAGCAGCGGACAGGGACGATATCAGCCCCAGCATTTT. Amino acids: CASSGQGRYQPQHF.

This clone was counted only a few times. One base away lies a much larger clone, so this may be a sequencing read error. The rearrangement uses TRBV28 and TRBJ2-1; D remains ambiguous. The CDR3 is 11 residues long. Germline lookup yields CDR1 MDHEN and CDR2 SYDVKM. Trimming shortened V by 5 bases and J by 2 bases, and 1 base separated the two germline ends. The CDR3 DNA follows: TGTGCCAGCAGTCCCTACAATGAGCAGTTCTTC. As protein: CASSPYNEQFF.

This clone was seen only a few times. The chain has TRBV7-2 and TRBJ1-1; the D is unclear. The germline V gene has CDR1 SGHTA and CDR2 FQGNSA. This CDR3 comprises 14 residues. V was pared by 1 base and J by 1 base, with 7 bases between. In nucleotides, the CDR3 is TGTGCCAGCAGCTTAGGTCGGACGAACACTGAAGCTTTCTTT. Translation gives CASSLGRTNTEAFF.

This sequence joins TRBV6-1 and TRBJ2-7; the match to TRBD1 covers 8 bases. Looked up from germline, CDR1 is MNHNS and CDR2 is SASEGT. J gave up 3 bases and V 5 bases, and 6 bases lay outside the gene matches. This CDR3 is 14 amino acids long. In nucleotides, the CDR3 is TGTGCCAGCAGTCCGACAGGGGTAATCTACGAGCAGTACTTC. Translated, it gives CASSPTGVIYEQYF.

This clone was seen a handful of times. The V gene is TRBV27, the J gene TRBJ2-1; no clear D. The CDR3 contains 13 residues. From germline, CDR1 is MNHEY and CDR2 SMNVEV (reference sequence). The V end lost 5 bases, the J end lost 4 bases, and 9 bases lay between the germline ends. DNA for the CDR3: TGTGCCAGCAGTCCCAGCATATACAATGAGCAGTTCTTC. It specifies CASSPSIYNEQFF.

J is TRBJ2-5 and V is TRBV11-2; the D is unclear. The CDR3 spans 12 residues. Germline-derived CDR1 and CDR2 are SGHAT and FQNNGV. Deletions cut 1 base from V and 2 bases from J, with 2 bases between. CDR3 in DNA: TGTGCCAGCAGCTTAGTACAAGAGACCCAGTACTTC. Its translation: CASSLVQETQYF.

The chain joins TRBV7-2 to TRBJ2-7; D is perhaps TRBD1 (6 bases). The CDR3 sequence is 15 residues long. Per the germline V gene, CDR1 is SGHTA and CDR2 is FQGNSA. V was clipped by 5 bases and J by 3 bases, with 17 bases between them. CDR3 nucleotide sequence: TGTGCCAGCAGCCCCGCCCCCGACAGGATCTACGAGCAGTACTTC. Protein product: CASSPAPDRIYEQYF.

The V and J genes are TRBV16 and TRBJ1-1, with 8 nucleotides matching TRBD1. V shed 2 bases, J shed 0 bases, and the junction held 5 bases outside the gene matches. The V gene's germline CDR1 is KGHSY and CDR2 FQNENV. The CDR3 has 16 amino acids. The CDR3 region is CASSQPDRALNTEAFF. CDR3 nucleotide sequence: TGTGCCAGCAGCCAACCGGACAGGGCCTTGAACACTGAAGCTTTCTTT. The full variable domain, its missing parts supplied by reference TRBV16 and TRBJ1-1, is GEEVAQTPKHLVRGEGQKAKLYCAPIKGHSYVFWYQQVLKNEFKFLISFQNENVFDETGMPKERFSAKCLPNSPCSLEIQATKLEDSAVYFCASSQPDRALNTEAFFGQGTRLTVV.

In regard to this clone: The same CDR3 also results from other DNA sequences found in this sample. This chain's CDR3 is CASSEQGTGELFF. The CDR3 nucleotides read TGTGCCAGCAGTGAACAGGGTACCGGGGAGCTGTTTTTT. The chain employs TRBV6-4 and TRBJ2-2, with D possibly being TRBD1 (6 bases). V lost 3 bases, J lost 5 bases, and 7 bases lay in between. The germline CDR1 and CDR2 sequences are MRHNA and SNTAGT. The CDR3 is 13 amino acids.